The clone carrying this T cell receptor beta chain was found many times. The record originates from a study of T-cell reconstitution after alpha-beta-depleted transplantation in children. Unique molecular identifiers were incorporated into the prepared TCRbeta library. TCRdb used MiXCR to reprocess the PCR reads, holding one entry per CDR3 protein. This table holds some 200,000 distinct CDR3 sequences, around 9.5% found once. CDR3 length equals 15 residues. Trimming cost V 2 bases and J 0 bases, with 8 bases left between them. CDR1 MNHNS and CDR2 SASEGT come from the germline V gene. Sequenced material: PBMCs from the stem cell graft donor, taken from the stem cell graft. The clonotype comes from a human donor who donated a stem cell graft to a child with acute lymphoblastic leukemia. The V gene is TRBV6-1, the J gene TRBJ1-5; D remains ambiguous. The CDR3 DNA reads TGTGCCAGCAGTGAACTCTGGGTTAGCAATCAGCCCCAGCATTTT. It is translated as CASSELWVSNQPQHF.